These 9 T cell receptor beta chains originate from one sample sequenced in a study of tumor-infiltrating lymphocytes in primary liver carcinoma. The study co-extracted DNA and RNA from about 21-30 mg of unsorted bulk tissue. Synthesis of TCR beta cDNA was carried out from around 540 ng total RNA with a constant-region primer. Slightly modified ARM-PCR with three nested multiplex PCR rounds yielded TCR beta libraries. Running 10 cycles apiece, the first two PCR rounds relied on TRBV1-TRBV30 forward primers together with a C-beta reverse primer. MiXCR, run by TCRdb on the multiplex PCR reads, gives a single entry per CDR3 protein. The sample holds some 87,000 distinct CDR3 sequences, about 70% seen once. The sequencing input was tumor-adjacent normal liver tissue. All receptors come from a man between 35 and 55 years old with primary liver carcinoma and hepatitis B virus infection.

Comment on this clonotype: This is likely a read error, given that the CDR3 carries no conserved phenylalanine or tryptophan at its end. The chain links TRBV4-2 to TRBJ2-5, with unresolved D. Germline loops: CDR1 LGHNA, CDR2 YNFKEQ. CDR3 length: 14 amino acids. The CDR3 reads CASSPQAGEETQYL. CDR3 sequence (DNA): TGTGCCAGCAGCCCCCAGGCCGGAGAAGAGACACAGTACTTA.

This chain connects TRBV11-1 to TRBJ2-5; D may be TRBD2 (6 bases). CDR1 and CDR2 from the germline V gene are SGHAT and FQDESV (reference sequence). There are 19 residues in the CDR3. V was pared by 5 bases and J by 1 base, with 26 bases between. CDR3 sequence reads: CASSPLPGVTKDFQETQYF. The DNA for the CDR3 is TGTGCCAGCAGCCCGCTCCCGGGGGTCACGAAGGACTTCCAAGAGACCCAGTACTTC.

A remark on this clonotype: A junction boundary mismatches the germline segment, possibly from a read error. V and J are TRBV12-3 or TRBV12-4 and TRBJ1-2; 7 bases fit TRBD1. This CDR3 comprises 15 residues. CDR3 residues: CASSLGQAREYGYTF. The DNA of the CDR3 is TGTGCCAGCAGTCTCGGACAGGCGCGGGAATATGGTTACACCTTC.

The DNA for the CDR3 is TGCGCCAGCAGCACAACCCCGGGACTAGGGTTGAGGGAGGAGTTCTTC. Residues: CASSTTPGLGLREEFF. The chain has TRBV4-1 and TRBJ2-1; 8 positions match TRBD2. V lost 5 bases, J lost 14 bases, and 20 bases stayed unmatched. Germline V lookup: CDR1 MGHRA, CDR2 YSYEKL. The CDR3 is made up of 16 amino acids.

The V and J genes are TRBV11-2 and TRBJ2-3; D is perhaps TRBD1 (5 bases). From germline, CDR1 is SGHAT and CDR2 FQNNGV. The CDR3 totals 12 residues. Deletions cut 4 bases from V and 10 bases from J, with 12 bases between. CDR3 nucleotides: TGTGCCAGCAGCTATAGCACAGGTGCGCAGTATTTT. Its translation is CASSYSTGAQYF.

The rearrangement links TRBV11-2 to TRBJ2-1, with 9 bases matching TRBD2. The ends lost 5 bases at V and 12 bases at J; junction bases unmatched: 17. Germline loops: CDR1 SGHAT, CDR2 FQNNGV. The CDR3 contains 16 residues. Here the CDR3 reads CASSPEGWLAGWRQFF. As DNA, the CDR3 is TGTGCCAGCAGCCCCGAAGGGTGGCTAGCGGGGTGGCGGCAGTTCTTC.

Remarks on this clonotype: This may stem from a read error, because a much larger clone lies one nucleotide away. V is TRBV21-1 and J is TRBJ2-7. TRBV21-1 represents a pseudogene. CDR3 length equals 12 residues. CDR3 coding DNA: TGTGCCAGCAGCGAGGGCTCCTACGAGCAGTACTTC. Protein: CASSEGSYEQYF.

Only a few counts were recorded for this clonotype. At one boundary the junction diverges from the germline segment, which might be a read error. The rearrangement joins TRBV11-2 to TRBJ2-7; D is possibly TRBD1 (6 bases). CDR3 length equals 14 residues. Germline values: CDR1 SGHAT, CDR2 FQNNGV. The CDR3 DNA reads as TGCGCCAGCCGTGGGGACAATGGGGCCTACGAGCAGTACTTC. Its translation is CASRGDNGAYEQYF.

This clonotype was recorded a few times. This chain uses TRBV30 with TRBJ2-1; 7 nucleotides align to TRBD2. The V segment lost 1 base and the J segment 1 base; nucleotides outside the gene matches: 19. The CDR3 has 20 residues. The V gene's germline CDR1 is GTSNPN and CDR2 SVGIG (reference sequence). CDR3 sequence: CAWSDPKGGSPIGSYNEQFF. Here the CDR3 DNA reads TGTGCCTGGAGTGACCCAAAGGGCGGGAGCCCGATCGGGTCCTACAATGAGCAGTTCTTC.